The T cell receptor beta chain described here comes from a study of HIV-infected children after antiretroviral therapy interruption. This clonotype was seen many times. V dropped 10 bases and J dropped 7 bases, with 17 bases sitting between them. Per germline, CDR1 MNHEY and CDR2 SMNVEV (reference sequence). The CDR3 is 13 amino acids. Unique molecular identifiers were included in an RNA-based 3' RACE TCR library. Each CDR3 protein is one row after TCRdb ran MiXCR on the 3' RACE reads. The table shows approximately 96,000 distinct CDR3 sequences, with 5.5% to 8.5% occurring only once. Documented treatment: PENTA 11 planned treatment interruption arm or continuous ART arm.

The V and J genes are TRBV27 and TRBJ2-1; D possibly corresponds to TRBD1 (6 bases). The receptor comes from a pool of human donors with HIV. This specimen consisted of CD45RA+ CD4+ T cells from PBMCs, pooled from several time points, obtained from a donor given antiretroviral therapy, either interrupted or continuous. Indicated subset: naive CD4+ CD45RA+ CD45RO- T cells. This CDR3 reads CAKWTVRRNEQFF. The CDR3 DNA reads TGTGCCAAATGGACAGTCCGGCGAAATGAGCAGTTCTTC.